A selection of T cell receptor beta chains follows, all from one sample in a study of blood T cells in healthy people across ages. TCRdb re-called the 5' RACE reads through MiXCR, storing one row per CDR3 protein. The sample shows about 640,000 distinct CDR3 sequences, roughly three fifths of them seen only once. Sequencing was performed on blood. These receptors were obtained from a man aged 55 to 69 in good health. Each CDR3 is given with its conserved first and last residue. The D gene is left open where the match is weak. Not all rows give a size; the values are once, few, many and, for expanded clones, a class.

size	V	D	J	DNA	CDR3
few	TRBV5-1	TRBD2	TRBJ2-1	TGCGCCAGCAGCCCGAACCCTAGCGGGGGGGAGGATGAGCAGTTCTTC	CASSPNPSGGEDEQFF
-	TRBV12-3/TRBV12-4	-	TRBJ1-1	TGTGCCAGCAGTTTAAGGAGCGAAGCTTTCTTT	CASSLRSEAFF
-	TRBV20-1	TRBD1	TRBJ1-2	TGCAGTTATGACAGGGGAGGCTATGGCTACACCTTC	CSYDRGGYGYTF
few	TRBV18	-	TRBJ2-6	TGTGCCAGCTCACCACGAGGGGCCAACGTCCTGACTTTC	CASSPRGANVLTF
few	TRBV3-1	-	TRBJ2-5	TGTGCCAGCAGCCAAGGGGGTCGACAAGAGACCCAGTACTTC	CASSQGGRQETQYF
-	TRBV19	-	TRBJ1-1	TGTGCCAGTAGTATAGACTCTGGGACACTTTTACCGAACACTGAAGCTTTCTTT	CASSIDSGTLLPNTEAFF
-	TRBV29-1	-	TRBJ2-5	TGCAGTTTTAGGGAGGTCCGAGAGACCCAGTACTTC	CSFREVRETQYF
-	TRBV11-2	TRBD1	TRBJ2-5	TGTGCCAGCAGCTTAAGGGGGACAGGGCGATCTGAGCAGTACTTC	CASSLRGTGRSEQYF
-	TRBV6-5	TRBD2	TRBJ2-3	TGTGCCAGCAGTTACCGACTAGCGGGGGGGCCCTCAGATACGCAGTATTTT	CASSYRLAGGPSDTQYF
-	TRBV7-2	TRBD1	TRBJ2-7	TGTGCCAGCAGCTCGACAGGGTCTGGAGCCTACGAGCAGTACTTC	CASSSTGSGAYEQYF
-	TRBV27	-	TRBJ2-7	TGTGCCAGCAGGACTAACAGAGACTACGAGCAGTACTTC	CASRTNRDYEQYF
-	TRBV20-1	TRBD1	TRBJ1-4	TGCAGTTCTTATCAGGGGGCGCTCGGTGAAAAACTGTTTTTT	CSSYQGALGEKLFF
few	TRBV11-2	-	TRBJ1-2	TGTGCCAGCAGCTTCGCCGGCGGAAGCTACACCTTC	CASSFAGGSYTF
-	TRBV5-1	TRBD1	TRBJ2-5	TGCGCCAGCAGCATAGGACAGGGTGGGATGGAGACCCAGTACTTC	CASSIGQGGMETQYF
-	TRBV18	TRBD1	TRBJ2-1	TGTGCCAGCTCACCAGGGAGACAGGGGTCGAATGAGCAGTTCTTC	CASSPGRQGSNEQFF